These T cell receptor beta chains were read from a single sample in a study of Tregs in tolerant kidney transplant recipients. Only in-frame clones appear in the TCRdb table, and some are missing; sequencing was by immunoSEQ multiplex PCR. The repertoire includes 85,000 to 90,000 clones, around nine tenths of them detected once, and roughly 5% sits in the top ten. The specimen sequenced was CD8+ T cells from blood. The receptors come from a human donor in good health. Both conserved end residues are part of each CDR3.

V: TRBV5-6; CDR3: CASSLTSNTEAFF
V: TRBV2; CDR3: CASSQYSSTDTQYF
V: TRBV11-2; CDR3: CASRPLAGSYNEQFF
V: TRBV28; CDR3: CASSPTGGAANYGYTF
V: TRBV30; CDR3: CAWSPDNGNTIYF
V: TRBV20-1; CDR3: CSARTLQDYTF
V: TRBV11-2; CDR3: CASRANDLSSYEQYF
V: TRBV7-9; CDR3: CASTADYNEQFF
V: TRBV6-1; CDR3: CASTEVYEQYF
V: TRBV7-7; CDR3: CASSSRTRGNTIYF
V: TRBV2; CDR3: CASSEGQGDLYEQYF
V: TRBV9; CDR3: CASSPPGFYEQYF
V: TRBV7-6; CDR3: CASSSREGPLAQTGNEQFF
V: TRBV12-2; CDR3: CASRLAKERERTDTQYF
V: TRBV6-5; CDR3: CASSGLDVMNTEAFF
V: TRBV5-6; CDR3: CASSGGTGRNTEAFF
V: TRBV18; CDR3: CASSPGTGVGTDTQYF
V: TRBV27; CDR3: CASRRTSGTFQETQYF
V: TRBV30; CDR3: CAWSVPISTSVGENGYTF
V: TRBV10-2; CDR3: CASSEFGQGRGEQYF
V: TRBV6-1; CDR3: CASILGLAGGDTQYF
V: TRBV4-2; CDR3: CASSFRGSPYEQYF
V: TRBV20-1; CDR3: CSATQGGEQYF
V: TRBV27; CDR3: CASPIEPGHPYEQYF
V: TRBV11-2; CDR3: CASSPGRGALEQFF
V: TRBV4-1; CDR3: CASSHLRGQGRDTEAFF
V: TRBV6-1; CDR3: CASIRSGVNTEAFF
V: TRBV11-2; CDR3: CASSLVTSEDNEQFF
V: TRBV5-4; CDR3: CASSLGHSVANYGYTF
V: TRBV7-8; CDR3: CASSPPGGRQPQHF
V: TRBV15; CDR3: CATSRTGETDTQYF
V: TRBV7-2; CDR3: CASSLRDFTYEQYF
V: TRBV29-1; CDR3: CSVTLFGTREQFF
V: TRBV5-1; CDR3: CASSLTSGNTGELFF
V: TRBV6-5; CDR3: CATYSATRGYTF
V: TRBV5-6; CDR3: CASSLGGSGYTF
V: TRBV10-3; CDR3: CAIRRPLAGYGYTF
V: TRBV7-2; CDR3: CASSLGPPTSYNEQFF
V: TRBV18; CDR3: CASSPDDSYGYTF